This passage covers 24 T cell receptor beta chains from one sample sequenced in a study of cytotoxic CD8 clonotypes in ibrutinib-treated CLL. The table came from immunoSEQ multiplex PCR; TCRdb's copy has only in-frame clones and leaves some out. Of hundreds of thousands of clones detected, about 80% appear once; the ten largest clones hold over 6.5%. Sequenced material: PBMCs, taken before ibrutinib treatment. The source is a human donor with chronic lymphocytic leukemia.

There are a few counts of this clone. This rearrangement joins TRBV7-2 to TRBJ2-5, with D perhaps TRBD1 or TRBD2 (5 bases each). Germline-derived CDR1 and CDR2 are SGHTA and FQGNSA. Between the trimmed V and J ends, which lost 2 bases and 1 base, there was a span of 8 bases. This CDR3 has 14 residues. CDR3 loop: CASSLWGTQETQYF. The CDR3 DNA is TGTGCCAGCAGCTTATGGGGGACCCAAGAGACCCAGTACTTC.

J is TRBJ1-2 and V is TRBV5-1; D unresolved. There are 14 residues in the CDR3. Germline V gives CDR1 SGHRS, CDR2 YFSETQ. Trimming removed 0 bases from V and 4 bases from J, with 10 bases in between. The CDR3, as DNA: TGCGCCAGCAGCTTGGACCCCGGCCCCTATGGCTACACCTTC. Its protein is CASSLDPGPYGYTF.

This clone has only a few counts. The J gene is TRBJ2-1, the V gene TRBV9; 10 positions agree with TRBD2. J gave up 8 bases and V 4 bases, and 9 bases lay outside the gene matches. This CDR3 region has 15 residues. Germline V gives CDR1 SGDLS, CDR2 YYNGEE. The CDR3 reads CASSPETSGWDEQFF. Written as DNA, the CDR3 is TGTGCCAGCAGCCCAGAGACTAGCGGGTGGGATGAGCAGTTCTTC. Based on the CDR3 plus reference TRBV9 and TRBJ2-1, the full variable domain is DSGVTQTPKHLITATGQRVTLRCSPRSGDLSVYWYQQSLDQGLQFLIQYYNGEERAKGNILERFSAQQFPDLHSELNLSSLELGDSALYFCASSPETSGWDEQFFGPGTRLTVL.

The chain joins TRBV25-1 to TRBJ1-2; D not resolved. V lost 5 bases and J 4 bases, leaving 11 bases between the germline ends. Germline V gene data show CDR1 as MGHDK and CDR2 as SYGVNS. The CDR3 is 13 residues long. CDR3 region: CASSREVFYGYTF. In DNA form, the CDR3 reads TGTGCCAGCAGTCGGGAGGTATTCTATGGCTACACCTTC.

The rearrangement uses TRBV4-1 and TRBJ1-5, with D possibly being TRBD1 (6 bases). V gave up 2 bases and J gave up 0 bases, with 8 bases separating them. The germline CDR1 and CDR2 sequences are MGHRA and YSYEKL. The CDR3 runs to 15 residues. CDR3 protein: CASSQRDTSNQPQHF. CDR3 nucleotide sequence: TGCGCCAGCAGCCAACGGGACACTAGCAATCAGCCCCAGCATTTT.

This clone was seen a single time. This chain uses TRBV25-1 with TRBJ2-1; 9 bases map to TRBD2. Unmatched junction bases numbered 13, after V lost 11 bases and J lost 8 bases. Germline V lookup: CDR1 MGHDK, CDR2 SYGVNS. The CDR3 length is 14 residues. Here the CDR3 DNA reads TGTGCCTCCATTAGCGGGAGCAATCCCCATGAGCAGTTCTTC. It translates to CASISGSNPHEQFF.

The CDR3, as DNA: TGTGCCAGCAGTTTGCAAGCGGGAGCGAAGGAGCAGTACTTC. Encoded protein: CASSLQAGAKEQYF. This rearrangement joins TRBV7-6 to TRBJ2-7; TRBD2 matches 8 bases. V lost 6 bases and J lost 7; bases outside the gene matches: 11. Germline values: CDR1 SGHVS, CDR2 FNYEAQ. The CDR3 consists of 14 residues.

The genes are TRBV7-2 and TRBJ2-4; the D gene could be TRBD1 or TRBD2 (5 bases each). Trimming stripped 4 bases from V and 3 bases from J, with 19 bases between. CDR1 SGHTA and CDR2 FQGNSA come from the germline V gene. The CDR3 has 17 residues. CDR3 sequence reads: CASSYRGRVNGKNIQYF. For the CDR3, the DNA is TGTGCCAGCAGCTACCGGGGACGGGTGAATGGCAAAAACATTCAGTACTTC.

J is TRBJ2-1 and V is TRBV2; no firm D call. CDR3 length equals 14 residues. Trimming took 7 bases from V and 4 from J, leaving 14 bases between them. Germline V gene lookup returns CDR1 SNHLY and CDR2 FYNNEI. The CDR3, as DNA: TGTGCCAGCACGCCCCGTCTAGGTTACAATGAGCAGTTCTTC. Protein product: CASTPRLGYNEQFF.

Note on this clone: The germline gene is not matched at one end of the junction; a read error may be the cause. For the CDR3, the DNA is TGTGCCAGCAGGTTAGGGACGGGACAGTACGAGCAGTACTTC. Translation gives CASRLGTGQYEQYF. The rearrangement joins TRBV7-9 to TRBJ2-7; TRBD1 matches at 7 bases. The germline gives CDR1 SEHNR, CDR2 FQNEAQ (reference sequence). The CDR3 is 14 amino acids.

This sequence joins TRBV4-3 and TRBJ2-5; the D gene is possibly TRBD1 (5 bases). The germline gives CDR1 LGHNA, CDR2 YSLEER. The CDR3 extends over 15 amino acids. V dropped 0 bases and J dropped 4 bases, with 12 bases sitting between them. CDR3 in DNA: TGCGCCAGCAGCCAAGATGATGCAGGGATAGAGACCCAGTACTTC. Residues: CASSQDDAGIETQYF.

V gene TRBV6-6 combines with J gene TRBJ2-3, with D possibly being TRBD2 (6 bases). CDR1 and CDR2 from the germline V gene are MNHNY and SVGAGI (reference sequence). Trimming removed 7 bases from V and 6 bases from J, with 14 bases in between. This CDR3 has 13 amino acids. CDR3 amino acids: CASKRREPDTQYF. The CDR3 DNA is TGTGCCAGCAAACGCCGGGAGCCGGATACGCAGTATTTT.

This clone was seen a single time. The chain combines TRBV2 with TRBJ1-5; D not certain. Germline lookup yields CDR1 SNHLY and CDR2 FYNNEI. Trimming took 7 bases from V and 6 from J, leaving 7 bases between them. The CDR3 consists of 11 residues. The CDR3 nucleotides are TGTGCCAGCACTCCGCTTCAGCCCCAGCATTTT. Its protein is CASTPLQPQHF.

This clone was counted once. V and J are TRBV7-7 and TRBJ2-2; 7 bases are shared with TRBD1. CDR1 SSHAT and CDR2 FNYEAQ come from the germline V gene (reference sequence). The length of the CDR3 is 16 residues. Trimming at V came to 5 bases and at J to 5 bases, leaving 11 bases not matched to a gene. Here the CDR3 reads CASSQDRASKTGELFF. DNA of the CDR3: TGTGCCAGCAGCCAAGACAGGGCTAGTAAGACCGGGGAGCTGTTTTTT.

This clone has only one observation. The chain links TRBV6-5 to TRBJ1-4; D might be TRBD1 (5 bases). V lost 0 bases and J 11 bases, leaving 16 bases between the germline ends. The length of the CDR3 is 15 residues. Germline CDR1 is MNHEY and CDR2 is SVGAGI. In DNA form, the CDR3 reads TGTGCCAGCAGTTACTCGGCGACTTGGGGACGGAAACTGTTTTTT. As protein: CASSYSATWGRKLFF.

This clone was found once. V and J are TRBV15 and TRBJ1-2; tentatively, D is TRBD1 (6 bases). The CDR3 spans 14 residues. The ends were cut back, 3 bases at V and 7 bases at J, with 15 bases in the middle. Per germline, CDR1 LNHNV and CDR2 YYDKDF (reference sequence). The CDR3 protein is CATSRARGAFGYTF. In DNA form, the CDR3 reads TGTGCCACCAGCAGGGCCCGGGGGGCATTTGGCTACACCTTC. Variable domain in full (rest from reference TRBV15 and TRBJ1-2): DAMVIQNPRYQVTQFGKPVTLSCSQTLNHNVMYWYQQKSSQAPKLLFHYYDKDFNNEADTPDNFQSRRPNTSFCFLDIRSPGLGDTAMYLCATSRARGAFGYTFGSGTRLTVV.

The chain's CDR3 is CASSEDLENLYGYTF. The CDR3 DNA sequence: TGTGCCAGCAGCGAGGACTTAGAGAACCTCTATGGCTACACCTTC. The genes are TRBV9 and TRBJ1-2; no reliable D call. The CDR3 contains 15 residues. The ends were cut back, 3 bases at V and 4 bases at J, with 16 bases in the middle. CDR1 is SGDLS and CDR2 is YYNGEE in the germline V gene. Drawing the rest from reference TRBV9 and TRBJ1-2, the complete variable domain is DSGVTQTPKHLITATGQRVTLRCSPRSGDLSVYWYQQSLDQGLQFLIQYYNGEERAKGNILERFSAQQFPDLHSELNLSSLELGDSALYFCASSEDLENLYGYTFGSGTRLTVV.

The chain recombines TRBV5-6 with TRBJ2-7; 8 nucleotides align to TRBD2. J gave up 0 bases and V 1 base, and 12 bases lay outside the gene matches. This CDR3 has 18 residues. The germline V gene has CDR1 SGHDT and CDR2 YYEEEE. The CDR3 DNA follows: TGTGCCAGCAGCTTGCGGTGGCGGATAGCGGGAAACTCCTACGAGCAGTACTTC. It is translated as CASSLRWRIAGNSYEQYF.

The V gene is TRBV5-6, the J gene TRBJ1-1; the D is unclear. The CDR3 extends over 11 amino acids. Per the germline V gene, CDR1 is SGHDT and CDR2 is YYEEEE. Trimming cost V 0 bases and J 6 bases, with 3 bases left between them. CDR3 protein: CASSLGSEAFF. DNA of the CDR3: TGTGCCAGCAGCTTGGGGTCTGAAGCTTTCTTT.

V gene TRBV30 combines with J gene TRBJ2-1; possibly TRBD2 for D (5 bases). The CDR3 spans 13 residues. V was shortened by 0 bases and J by 8 bases, with 11 bases between the two germline ends. The germline V gene has CDR1 GTSNPN and CDR2 SVGIG (reference sequence). The CDR3 sequence: CAWSVTSKYEQFF. Written as DNA, the CDR3 is TGTGCCTGGAGTGTCACTAGTAAGTATGAGCAGTTCTTC.

The chain recombines TRBV7-2 with TRBJ2-7, with 7 positions matching TRBD2. The germline V gene encodes CDR1 SGHTA and CDR2 FQGNSA. The ends lost 1 base at V and 4 bases at J; junction bases unmatched: 4. CDR3 length equals 14 residues. The CDR3 spells CASSLGAGEYEQYF. For the CDR3, the DNA is TGTGCCAGCAGCTTAGGGGCGGGAGAGTACGAGCAGTACTTC.

V is TRBV9 and J is TRBJ2-5, with TRBD1 matching over 11 bases. Trimming at V came to 3 bases and at J to 4 bases, leaving 5 bases not matched to a gene. Germline V gene sequence: CDR1 SGDLS, CDR2 YYNGEE. This CDR3 spans 15 amino acids. CDR3 protein: CASSETGTGGETQYF. CDR3 sequence (DNA): TGTGCCAGCAGCGAGACCGGGACAGGGGGAGAGACCCAGTACTTC. Drawing the rest from reference TRBV9 and TRBJ2-5, the complete variable domain is DSGVTQTPKHLITATGQRVTLRCSPRSGDLSVYWYQQSLDQGLQFLIQYYNGEERAKGNILERFSAQQFPDLHSELNLSSLELGDSALYFCASSETGTGGETQYFGPGTRLLVL.

The chain carries TRBV29-1 and TRBJ2-1, with 9 bases aligning to TRBD2. Germline CDR1 and CDR2: SQVTM and ANQGSEA. V was pared by 5 bases and J by 6 bases, with 8 bases of the junction left unmatched. This CDR3 spans 14 amino acids. CDR3 bases: TGCAGCGTTCTAGCGGGACATTTGAGCAATGAGCAGTTCTTC. Protein sequence: CSVLAGHLSNEQFF.

This clone was picked up one time. The chain carries TRBV27 and TRBJ2-1, with 11 bases aligning to TRBD2. This CDR3 comprises 13 residues. V gave up 2 bases and J gave up 9 bases; unmatched junction bases: 0. Germline V lookup: CDR1 MNHEY, CDR2 SMNVEV (reference sequence). CDR3 protein: CASSLGTSGEQFF. The CDR3 DNA reads TGTGCCAGCAGTTTAGGGACTAGCGGTGAGCAGTTCTTC.